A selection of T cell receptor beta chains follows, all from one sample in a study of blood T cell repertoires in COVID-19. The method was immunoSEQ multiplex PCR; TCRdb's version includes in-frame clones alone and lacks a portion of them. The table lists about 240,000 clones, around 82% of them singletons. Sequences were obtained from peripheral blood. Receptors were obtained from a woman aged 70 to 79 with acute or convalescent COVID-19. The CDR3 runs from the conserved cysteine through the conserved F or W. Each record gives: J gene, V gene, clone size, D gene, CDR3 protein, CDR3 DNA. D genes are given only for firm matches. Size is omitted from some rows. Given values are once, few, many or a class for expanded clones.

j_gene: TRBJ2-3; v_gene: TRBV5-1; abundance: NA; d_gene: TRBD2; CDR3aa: CASSLVIAGGSDTQYF; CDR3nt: TGCGCCAGCAGCTTGGTAATAGCGGGGGGGTCAGATACGCAGTATTTT
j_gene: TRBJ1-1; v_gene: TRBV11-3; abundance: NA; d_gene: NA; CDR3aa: CASSLTSMNTEAFF; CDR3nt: TGTGCCAGCAGCTTAACGAGCATGAACACTGAAGCTTTCTTT
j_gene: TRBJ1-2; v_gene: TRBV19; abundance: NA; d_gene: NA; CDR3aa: CASSPRETGLGYGYTF; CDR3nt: TGTGCCAGTAGTCCACGAGAAACAGGTCTCGGCTATGGCTACACCTTC
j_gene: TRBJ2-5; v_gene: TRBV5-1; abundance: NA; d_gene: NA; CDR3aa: CASSFSSGQETQYF; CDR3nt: TGCGCCAGCAGCTTCTCCAGCGGGCAAGAGACCCAGTACTTC
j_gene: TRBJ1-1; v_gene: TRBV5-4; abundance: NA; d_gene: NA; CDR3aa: CASSVDRGEAFF; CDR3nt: TGTGCCAGCAGTGTGGACCGGGGTGAAGCTTTCTTT
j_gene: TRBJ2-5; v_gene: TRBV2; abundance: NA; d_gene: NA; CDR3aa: CASSESLIEETQYF; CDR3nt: TGTGCCAGCAGTGAAAGCCTGATTGAAGAGACCCAGTACTTC
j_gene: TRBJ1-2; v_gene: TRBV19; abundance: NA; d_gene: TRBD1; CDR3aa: CASSRTGTGGLYGYTF; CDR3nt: TGTGCCAGTAGTAGGACCGGGACAGGGGGACTCTATGGCTACACCTTC
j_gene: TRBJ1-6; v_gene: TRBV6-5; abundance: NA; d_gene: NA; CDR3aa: CASSYERYNSPLHF; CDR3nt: TGTGCCAGCAGTTACGAACGGTATAATTCACCCCTCCACTTT
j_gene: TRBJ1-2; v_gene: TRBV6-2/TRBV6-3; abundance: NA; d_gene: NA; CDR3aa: CASSWQGYGYTF; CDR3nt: TGTGCCAGCAGTTGGCAGGGGTATGGCTACACCTTC
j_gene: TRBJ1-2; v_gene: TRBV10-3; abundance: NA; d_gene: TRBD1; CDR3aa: CASLGTGHYGYTF; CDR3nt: TGTGCCAGCTTGGGGACAGGGCACTATGGCTACACCTTC
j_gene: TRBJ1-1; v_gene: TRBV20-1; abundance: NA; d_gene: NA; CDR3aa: CSARVITEAFF; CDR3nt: TGCAGTGCTAGAGTAATAACTGAAGCTTTCTTT
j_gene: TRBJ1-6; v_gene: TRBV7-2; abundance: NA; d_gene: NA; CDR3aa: CASSLFAGENSPLHF; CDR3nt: TGTGCCAGCAGCTTATTCGCGGGTGAGAATTCACCCCTCCACTTT
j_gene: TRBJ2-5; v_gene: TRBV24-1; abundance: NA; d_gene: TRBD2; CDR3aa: CATSDPGTSGQETQYF; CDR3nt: TGTGCCACCAGTGATCCCGGGACTAGCGGACAAGAGACCCAGTACTTC
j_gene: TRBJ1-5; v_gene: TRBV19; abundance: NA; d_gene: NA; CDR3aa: CASLNYPGSNQPQHF; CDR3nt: TGTGCCAGTCTCAATTACCCGGGTAGCAATCAGCCCCAGCATTTT
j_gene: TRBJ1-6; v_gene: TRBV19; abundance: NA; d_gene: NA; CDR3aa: CATSLGSSYNSPLHF; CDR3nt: TGTGCCACATCGTTGGGCAGCTCCTATAATTCACCCCTCCACTTT
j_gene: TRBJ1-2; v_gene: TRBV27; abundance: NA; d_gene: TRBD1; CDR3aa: CASSFLTGTNYGYTF; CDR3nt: TGTGCCAGCAGTTTTTTGACAGGGACAAACTATGGCTACACCTTC
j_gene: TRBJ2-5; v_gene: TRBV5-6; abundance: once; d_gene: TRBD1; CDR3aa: CASSSDDRGRETQYF; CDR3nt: TGTGCCAGCAGCTCAGATGACAGGGGGCGGGAGACCCAGTACTTC
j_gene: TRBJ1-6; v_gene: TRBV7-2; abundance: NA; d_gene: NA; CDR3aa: CASSLTGGRDSPLHF; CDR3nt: TGTGCCAGCAGCTTAACCGGGGGGCGAGATTCACCCCTCCACTTT
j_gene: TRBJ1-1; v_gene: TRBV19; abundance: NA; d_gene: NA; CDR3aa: CASRPGVNTEAFF; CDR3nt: TGTGCCAGTAGGCCCGGAGTGAACACTGAAGCTTTCTTT
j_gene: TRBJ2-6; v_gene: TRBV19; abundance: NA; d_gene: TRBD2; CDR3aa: CASTGGPPLSGANVLTF; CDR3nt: TGTGCCAGTACGGGGGGTCCTCCTCTCTCTGGGGCCAACGTCCTGACTTTC
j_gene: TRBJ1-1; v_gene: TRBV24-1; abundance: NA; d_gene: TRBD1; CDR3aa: CATSGGQGTEAFF; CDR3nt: TGTGCCACCAGTGGAGGACAGGGGACTGAAGCTTTCTTT
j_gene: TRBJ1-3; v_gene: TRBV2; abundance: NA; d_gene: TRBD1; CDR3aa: CASSPPPGQTSGNTIYF; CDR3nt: TGTGCCAGCAGTCCTCCCCCGGGACAGACCTCTGGAAACACCATATATTTT
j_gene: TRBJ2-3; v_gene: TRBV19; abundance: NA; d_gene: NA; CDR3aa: CASSTQGGGDTQYF; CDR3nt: TGTGCCAGTAGTACCCAGGGGGGAGGAGATACGCAGTATTTT
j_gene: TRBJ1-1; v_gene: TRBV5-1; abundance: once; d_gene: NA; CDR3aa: CASSLLGANTEAFF; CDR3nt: TGCGCCAGCAGCTTGCTGGGGGCGAACACTGAAGCTTTCTTT
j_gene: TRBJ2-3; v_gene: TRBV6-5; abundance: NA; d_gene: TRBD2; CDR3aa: CASRLAGGPADTQYF; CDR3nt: TGTGCCAGCAGACTAGCGGGGGGGCCCGCAGATACGCAGTATTTT
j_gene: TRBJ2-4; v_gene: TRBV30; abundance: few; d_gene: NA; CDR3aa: CAWSVRGAKNIQYF; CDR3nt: TGTGCCTGGAGTGTACGGGGGGCCAAAAACATTCAGTACTTC
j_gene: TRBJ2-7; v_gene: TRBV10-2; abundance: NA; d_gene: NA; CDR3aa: CASSTGNIYEQYF; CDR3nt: TGCGCCAGCTCCACAGGGAACATCTACGAGCAGTACTTC
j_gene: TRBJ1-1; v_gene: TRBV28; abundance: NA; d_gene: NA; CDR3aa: CASSLPLNTEAFF; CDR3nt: TGTGCCAGCAGTTTACCGTTGAACACTGAAGCTTTCTTT
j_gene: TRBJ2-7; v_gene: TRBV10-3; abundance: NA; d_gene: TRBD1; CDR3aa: CAISGDREAYEQYF; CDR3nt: TGTGCCATCAGTGGGGACAGGGAAGCCTACGAGCAGTACTTC
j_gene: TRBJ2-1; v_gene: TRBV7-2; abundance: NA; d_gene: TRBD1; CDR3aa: CASTDRGPYNEQFF; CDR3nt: TGTGCCAGCACGGACAGGGGGCCCTACAATGAGCAGTTCTTC
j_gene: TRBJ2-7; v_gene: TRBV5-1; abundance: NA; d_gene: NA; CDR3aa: CASSFTRSSYEQYF; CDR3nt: TGCGCCAGCAGCTTTACCAGAAGCTCCTACGAGCAGTACTTC
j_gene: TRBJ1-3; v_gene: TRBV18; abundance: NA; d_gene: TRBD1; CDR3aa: CASSLGQGGPGNTIYF; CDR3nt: TGTGCCAGCTCACTTGGACAGGGGGGACCTGGAAACACCATATATTTT
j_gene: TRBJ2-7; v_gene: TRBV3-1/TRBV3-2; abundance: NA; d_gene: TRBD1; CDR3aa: CASSQEGAKGQGAYEQYF; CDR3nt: TGTGCCAGCAGCCAAGAAGGAGCAAAGGGACAGGGGGCGTACGAGCAGTACTTC
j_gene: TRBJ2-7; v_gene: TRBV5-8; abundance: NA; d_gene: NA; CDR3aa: CASGRDYEQYF; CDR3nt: TGTGCCAGCGGCAGGGACTACGAGCAGTACTTC
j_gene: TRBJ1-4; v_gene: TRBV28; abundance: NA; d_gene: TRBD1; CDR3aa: CASSFPGQGNEKLFF; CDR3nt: TGTGCCAGCAGTTTCCCGGGACAGGGAAACGAAAAACTGTTTTTT
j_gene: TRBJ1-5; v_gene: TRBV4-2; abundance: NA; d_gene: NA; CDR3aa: CASSQEVGGPNQPQHF; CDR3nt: TGTGCCAGCAGCCAAGAAGTAGGGGGACCCAATCAGCCCCAGCATTTT
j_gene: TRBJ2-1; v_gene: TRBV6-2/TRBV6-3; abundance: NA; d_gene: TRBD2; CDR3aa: CASSSRSTSGGARYNEQFF; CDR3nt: TGTGCCAGCAGCTCCCGATCGACTAGCGGGGGGGCCAGGTACAATGAGCAGTTCTTC
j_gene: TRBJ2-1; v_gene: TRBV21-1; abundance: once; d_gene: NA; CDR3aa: CASSARLALRYNEQFF; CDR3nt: TGTGCCAGCAGCGCCCGACTAGCTTTAAGGTACAATGAGCAGTTCTTC
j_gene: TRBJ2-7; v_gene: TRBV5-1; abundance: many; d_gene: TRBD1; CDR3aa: CASSIMGQGYEQYF; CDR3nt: TGCGCCAGCAGCATAATGGGACAGGGGTACGAGCAGTACTTC
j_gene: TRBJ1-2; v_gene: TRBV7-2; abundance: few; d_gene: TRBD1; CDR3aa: CASSLRQGGAYGYTF; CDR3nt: TGTGCCAGCAGCCTTCGACAGGGGGGAGCATATGGCTACACCTTC
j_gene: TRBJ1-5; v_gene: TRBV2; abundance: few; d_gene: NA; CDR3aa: CASSEKAPRPIQPQHF; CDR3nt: TGTGCCAGCAGTGAAAAGGCCCCGAGGCCAATCCAGCCCCAGCATTTT
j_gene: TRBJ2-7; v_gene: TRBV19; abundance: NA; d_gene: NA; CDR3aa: CASSPRGSSKGYEQYF; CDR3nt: TGTGCCAGTAGCCCTAGGGGGTCTTCCAAGGGCTACGAGCAGTACTTC
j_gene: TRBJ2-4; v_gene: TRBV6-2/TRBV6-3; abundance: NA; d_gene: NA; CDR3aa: CASSGHALAKNIQYF; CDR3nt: TGTGCCAGCAGTGGACACGCGTTAGCCAAAAACATTCAGTACTTC
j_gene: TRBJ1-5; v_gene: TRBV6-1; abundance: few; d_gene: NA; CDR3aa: CASSESTGQPQHF; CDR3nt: TGTGCCAGCAGTGAATCCACAGGACAGCCCCAGCATTTT
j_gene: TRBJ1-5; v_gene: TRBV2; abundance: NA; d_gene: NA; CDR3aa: CASSATSGPQHF; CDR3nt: TGTGCCAGCAGTGCCACGTCGGGGCCCCAGCATTTT